Listed below are T cell receptor beta chains from one sample, sequenced in a study of CD8+ T cells in alopecia areata. Measured with immunoSEQ multiplex PCR; TCRdb has only the in-frame clones, and not every one. The data hold 200,000 to 250,000 clones, with 50% to 75% observed a single time. The input for sequencing was CD4+ T cells sorted from blood, taken at week 4, from a patient treated with tofacitinib. The receptors here all came from a human donor with alopecia areata. Each CDR3 is given with its conserved first and last residue. Each record gives: V gene, clone size, D gene, J gene, CDR3 DNA, CDR3 protein. D genes are given only for firm matches. A clone size is listed for some rows: how often the clone was seen (once, few, many), or a class if it is expanded.

v_gene: TRBV19; abundance: .; d_gene: .; j_gene: TRBJ1-5; CDR3nt: TGTGCCAGTAGTATGGGGAGTGGAAATAGCAATCAGCCCCAGCATTTT; CDR3aa: CASSMGSGNSNQPQHF
v_gene: TRBV7-9; abundance: once; d_gene: .; j_gene: TRBJ2-1; CDR3nt: TGTGCCAGCAGCTCGATAGGGATGGCATTCTACAATGAGCAGTTCTTC; CDR3aa: CASSSIGMAFYNEQFF
v_gene: TRBV29-1; abundance: once; d_gene: .; j_gene: TRBJ1-1; CDR3nt: TGCAGCGTGTCACCCAACAGGGTCAACACTGAAGCTTTCTTT; CDR3aa: CSVSPNRVNTEAFF
v_gene: TRBV4-1; abundance: .; d_gene: .; j_gene: TRBJ1-6; CDR3nt: TGCGCCAGCAGCCCCTGGCTTAGCTCCTATAATTCACCCCTCCACTTT; CDR3aa: CASSPWLSSYNSPLHF
v_gene: TRBV15; abundance: .; d_gene: TRBD2; j_gene: TRBJ2-1; CDR3nt: TGTGCCACCAGCCAGGAGCGGGGAGCCTACAATGAGCAGTTCTTC; CDR3aa: CATSQERGAYNEQFF
v_gene: TRBV6-6; abundance: few; d_gene: .; j_gene: TRBJ1-3; CDR3nt: TGTGCCAGCAGTTCCCCCGGAGGAAACACCATATATTTT; CDR3aa: CASSSPGGNTIYF
v_gene: TRBV29-1; abundance: .; d_gene: .; j_gene: TRBJ1-2; CDR3nt: TGCAGCGTTGAAGCTGTGCCCCTCGGCTACACCTTC; CDR3aa: CSVEAVPLGYTF
v_gene: TRBV15; abundance: .; d_gene: .; j_gene: TRBJ2-7; CDR3nt: TGTGCCACCAGCCGGGAAGGGAGCTCCTACGAGCAGTACTTC; CDR3aa: CATSREGSSYEQYF
v_gene: TRBV29-1; abundance: .; d_gene: .; j_gene: TRBJ1-1; CDR3nt: TGCAGCGTTCGACTCCGGGATAACACTGAAGCTTTCTTT; CDR3aa: CSVRLRDNTEAFF
v_gene: TRBV6-1; abundance: .; d_gene: .; j_gene: TRBJ1-5; CDR3nt: TGTGCCAGCAGTGGGCGACAGGGCAATCAGCCCCAGCATTTT; CDR3aa: CASSGRQGNQPQHF
v_gene: TRBV5-1; abundance: .; d_gene: TRBD1; j_gene: TRBJ1-1; CDR3nt: TGCGCCAGCAGCCCTGGACAGGGGGCGCGGTGGGACACTGAAGCTTTCTTT; CDR3aa: CASSPGQGARWDTEAFF
v_gene: TRBV11-2; abundance: .; d_gene: .; j_gene: TRBJ2-7; CDR3nt: TGTGCCAGCAGCTTATGGAACACTGGCTACGAGCAGTACTTC; CDR3aa: CASSLWNTGYEQYF
v_gene: TRBV29-1; abundance: .; d_gene: TRBD1; j_gene: TRBJ2-5; CDR3nt: TGCAGCGTTGAACGTGGGACAGCGAAAGGAGAGACCCAGTACTTC; CDR3aa: CSVERGTAKGETQYF
v_gene: TRBV5-1; abundance: .; d_gene: TRBD1; j_gene: TRBJ1-5; CDR3nt: TGCGCCAGCAGCTTAACAGGGGGAGGCAATCAGCCCCAGCATTTT; CDR3aa: CASSLTGGGNQPQHF
v_gene: TRBV6-5; abundance: .; d_gene: .; j_gene: TRBJ1-2; CDR3nt: TGTGCCAGCACAGACGGGCGTCCTGGCTACACCTTC; CDR3aa: CASTDGRPGYTF
v_gene: TRBV5-1; abundance: few; d_gene: .; j_gene: TRBJ2-2; CDR3nt: TGCGCCAGCAGCGCGGAGAACACCGGGGAGCTGTTTTTT; CDR3aa: CASSAENTGELFF
v_gene: TRBV2; abundance: .; d_gene: TRBD2; j_gene: TRBJ2-5; CDR3nt: TGTGCCACAGGAGGGACTAGCGGGGTGTTGGAGACCCAGTACTTC; CDR3aa: CATGGTSGVLETQYF
v_gene: TRBV29-1; abundance: .; d_gene: .; j_gene: TRBJ1-1; CDR3nt: TGCAGCGTTCGGCCAGGGACTGGCACTGAAGCTTTCTTT; CDR3aa: CSVRPGTGTEAFF
v_gene: TRBV30; abundance: .; d_gene: .; j_gene: TRBJ2-3; CDR3nt: TGTGCCTGGAGTGTTGGCGATACGCAGTATTTT; CDR3aa: CAWSVGDTQYF
v_gene: TRBV25-1; abundance: .; d_gene: .; j_gene: TRBJ2-3; CDR3nt: TGTGCCAGCAGTGAATATGGTCAGAGCACAGATACGCAGTATTTT; CDR3aa: CASSEYGQSTDTQYF
v_gene: TRBV11-1; abundance: .; d_gene: TRBD2; j_gene: TRBJ2-7; CDR3nt: TGTGCCAGCAGCTTAGCCTCCGGGACTAGTGATCTCGAGCAGTACTTC; CDR3aa: CASSLASGTSDLEQYF
v_gene: TRBV18; abundance: .; d_gene: .; j_gene: TRBJ1-2; CDR3nt: TGTGCCAGCTCACCACCCGGGGGCTATGGCTACACCTTC; CDR3aa: CASSPPGGYGYTF
v_gene: TRBV6-5; abundance: .; d_gene: .; j_gene: TRBJ2-4; CDR3nt: TGTGCCAGCAGTTACGGGAGACGGTACATTCAGTACTTC; CDR3aa: CASSYGRRYIQYF
v_gene: TRBV7-9; abundance: .; d_gene: TRBD1; j_gene: TRBJ1-2; CDR3nt: TGTGCCAGCAGCTCGGGACAGAGCGATGGCTACACCTTC; CDR3aa: CASSSGQSDGYTF
v_gene: TRBV4-1; abundance: .; d_gene: .; j_gene: TRBJ2-3; CDR3nt: TGCGCCAGCAGCCAATTGGGCCCGGATACGCAGTATTTT; CDR3aa: CASSQLGPDTQYF
v_gene: TRBV9; abundance: .; d_gene: .; j_gene: TRBJ2-5; CDR3nt: TGTGCCAGCAGCCTAGGACAGCTTAGCGAGACCCAGTACTTC; CDR3aa: CASSLGQLSETQYF
v_gene: TRBV25-1; abundance: few; d_gene: .; j_gene: TRBJ2-7; CDR3nt: TGTGCCAGCAGTGTAGGAGGGAGCTCCTACGAGCAGTACTTC; CDR3aa: CASSVGGSSYEQYF
v_gene: TRBV4-2; abundance: .; d_gene: TRBD1; j_gene: TRBJ2-5; CDR3nt: TGTGCCAGCAGCCAGTGGGGACAGGGGGCAGAGACCCAGTACTTC; CDR3aa: CASSQWGQGAETQYF
v_gene: TRBV29-1; abundance: .; d_gene: .; j_gene: TRBJ1-2; CDR3nt: TGCAGCGTTGGTTGGGGGGATGGCTACACCTTC; CDR3aa: CSVGWGDGYTF
v_gene: TRBV5-1; abundance: .; d_gene: .; j_gene: TRBJ2-2; CDR3nt: TGCGCCAGCAGCTTGGGGACACAACCGAACACCGGGGAGCTGTTTTTT; CDR3aa: CASSLGTQPNTGELFF
v_gene: TRBV4-2; abundance: .; d_gene: TRBD2; j_gene: TRBJ2-5; CDR3nt: TGTGCCAGCAGCCAAGAGGCGGGGGGGCCTAAAGAGACCCAGTACTTC; CDR3aa: CASSQEAGGPKETQYF
v_gene: TRBV27; abundance: .; d_gene: TRBD1; j_gene: TRBJ1-2; CDR3nt: TGTGCCAGCAGTCCGACAGGGCCCTATGGCTACACCTTC; CDR3aa: CASSPTGPYGYTF
v_gene: TRBV7-2; abundance: few; d_gene: TRBD2; j_gene: TRBJ2-1; CDR3nt: TGTGCCAGCAGACCGACTAGCGGGGGGGCTCACAATGAGCAGTTCTTC; CDR3aa: CASRPTSGGAHNEQFF
v_gene: TRBV29-1; abundance: .; d_gene: .; j_gene: TRBJ1-1; CDR3nt: TGCAGCGTTGTTAAGAACATGAACACTGAAGCTTTCTTT; CDR3aa: CSVVKNMNTEAFF
v_gene: TRBV29-1; abundance: .; d_gene: .; j_gene: TRBJ2-7; CDR3nt: TGCAGCGTTGAAGAGCAGTACGGCTACGAGCAGTACTTC; CDR3aa: CSVEEQYGYEQYF
v_gene: TRBV7-9; abundance: .; d_gene: .; j_gene: TRBJ1-1; CDR3nt: TGTGCCAGCAGCCGTGATATAACTGAAGCTTTCTTT; CDR3aa: CASSRDITEAFF
v_gene: TRBV5-4; abundance: few; d_gene: TRBD2; j_gene: TRBJ2-5; CDR3nt: TGTGCCAGCAGCCCCGGGACTAGCGGGGGGGGCGAGACCCAGTACTTC; CDR3aa: CASSPGTSGGGETQYF
v_gene: TRBV28; abundance: once; d_gene: .; j_gene: TRBJ1-1; CDR3nt: TGTGCCAGCAAAGGTGGGGCCCTTAACACTGAAGCTTTCTTT; CDR3aa: CASKGGALNTEAFF
v_gene: TRBV13; abundance: .; d_gene: TRBD1; j_gene: TRBJ1-6; CDR3nt: TGTGCCAGCAGCTTCGGACAGGGGGCCGCTTCACCCCTCCACTTT; CDR3aa: CASSFGQGAASPLHF
v_gene: TRBV2; abundance: .; d_gene: .; j_gene: TRBJ1-6; CDR3nt: TGTGCCAGCACCCAAGACAGCTTTAATTCACCCCTCCACTTT; CDR3aa: CASTQDSFNSPLHF
v_gene: TRBV6-5; abundance: few; d_gene: TRBD1; j_gene: TRBJ2-7; CDR3nt: TGTGCCAGCAGTCTAAATACAGGGGCCCCCTACGAGCAGTACTTC; CDR3aa: CASSLNTGAPYEQYF
v_gene: TRBV2; abundance: once; d_gene: .; j_gene: TRBJ1-6; CDR3nt: TGTGCCAGCAGAGAACAGGGAGGGAGTTCACCCCTCCACTTT; CDR3aa: CASREQGGSSPLHF
v_gene: TRBV18; abundance: .; d_gene: .; j_gene: TRBJ1-1; CDR3nt: TGTGCCAGCTCACCCCAGACAGTCGAAGCTTTCTTT; CDR3aa: CASSPQTVEAFF
v_gene: TRBV2; abundance: few; d_gene: TRBD1; j_gene: TRBJ2-3; CDR3nt: TGTGCCAGCAGTAAGAATCCGGGACAGAGCACAGATACGCAGTATTTT; CDR3aa: CASSKNPGQSTDTQYF
v_gene: TRBV6-5; abundance: once; d_gene: TRBD2; j_gene: TRBJ2-1; CDR3nt: TGTGCCAGCAGCTTAGCGGGGGTCGGCGGTGAGCAGTTCTTC; CDR3aa: CASSLAGVGGEQFF
v_gene: TRBV5-4; abundance: few; d_gene: TRBD1; j_gene: TRBJ2-7; CDR3nt: TGTGCCAGCAGCACCACAGGGGCCGAGCAGTACTTC; CDR3aa: CASSTTGAEQYF
v_gene: TRBV2; abundance: .; d_gene: .; j_gene: TRBJ2-3; CDR3nt: TGTGCCATCCCGAAGCCGGGGGCGCGGGTAGATACGCAGTATTTT; CDR3aa: CAIPKPGARVDTQYF
v_gene: TRBV29-1; abundance: few; d_gene: .; j_gene: TRBJ2-3; CDR3nt: TGCAGCGTGCGACCCGGGACAGATACGCAGTATTTT; CDR3aa: CSVRPGTDTQYF
v_gene: TRBV5-1; abundance: .; d_gene: .; j_gene: TRBJ2-1; CDR3nt: TGCGCCAGCAGCTTGGCGAGAACTCAGGATGAGCAGTTCTTC; CDR3aa: CASSLARTQDEQFF
v_gene: TRBV18; abundance: .; d_gene: .; j_gene: TRBJ2-5; CDR3nt: TGTGCCAGCTCATTACGGGGACACGAACAGCAAGAGACCCAGTACTTC; CDR3aa: CASSLRGHEQQETQYF
v_gene: TRBV10-3; abundance: once; d_gene: .; j_gene: TRBJ1-2; CDR3nt: TGTGCCGCCGCCCAGAGGGAGAGGTATGGCTACACCTTC; CDR3aa: CAAAQRERYGYTF